This T cell receptor beta chain was documented in a study of tumor and adjacent non-tumor tissue in lung cancer. On the study more broadly: Aged about 30 to 76 years, patients included roughly eleven men and roughly 5 women with stage I to III disease.

The template was RNA from unsorted bulk tissue. Study observations and caveats: Tumor repertoires had a smaller top 100 clone share than normal lung.

A note on this clonotype: Its target is unknown.

A modified ARM-PCR protocol with three rounds of nested PCR amplified TCRbeta. TCRdb used MiXCR to reprocess the multiplex PCR reads, holding one entry per CDR3 protein. The table has about 120,000 distinct CDR3 sequences, around 82% seen once. The source material was lung tumor tissue. This clonotype was sampled from a man aged 70-80 years with non-small cell lung cancer.

The CDR3 region is CISTSGTGAYNSPLHF. CDR3 in DNA: TGTATCAGCACCTCCGGGACAGGGGCCTATAATTCACCCCTCCACTTT. V is TRBV12-3 or TRBV12-4 and J is TRBJ1-6; TRBD1 agrees at 10 bases. This CDR3 comprises 16 residues.